These T cell receptor beta chains were read from a single sample in a study of CD8 T cells in ankylosing spondylitis. TCRdb recomputed calls from the 5' RACE reads with MiXCR, one row per CDR3 protein. The sample has some 150,000 distinct CDR3 sequences, over 10% seen once; the top ten hold roughly 4.5%. The source material was blood, either unsorted or a sorted T cell fraction (not recorded which). The receptor source for this set is a female donor with ankylosing spondylitis or in good health (not recorded which). The CDR3 runs from the conserved cysteine through the conserved F or W. The D gene is left open where the match is weak. Clone size is not always given. Where it is, it says once, few, many or a class for expanded clones.

v_call,j_call,clone_size,d_call,cdr3_nt,cdr3_aa
TRBV5-1,TRBJ2-1,many,.,TGCGCCAGCAGCTTGGACGGGGTAGGAGGTTTCTTC,CASSLDGVGGFF
TRBV20-1,TRBJ2-2,.,.,TGCAGGGCCCAAACTCCGGACAGTTACTTCGCGAACACCGGGGAGCTGTTTTTT,CRAQTPDSYFANTGELFF
TRBV20-1,TRBJ2-3,many,.,TGCAGTGCTAGACCGGACAGCCCAGATACGCAGTATTTT,CSARPDSPDTQYF
TRBV10-1,TRBJ2-7,many,.,TGCGCCAGCAGTGACGGCCAGAAGCAGTACTTC,CASSDGQKQYF
TRBV5-1,TRBJ2-1,.,.,TGCGCCAGCAGCTTGGTCGGCGTTACCTACAATGAGCAGTTCTTC,CASSLVGVTYNEQFF
TRBV20-1,TRBJ2-7,many,TRBD2,TGCAGTGCTAGGGGGACTAGCGGGACCCCCTACGAGCAGTACTTC,CSARGTSGTPYEQYF
TRBV5-1,TRBJ2-2,.,.,TGCGCCAGCGATGAGGGGACGGCGAACACCGAGGGGCTGTTTTTT,CASDEGTANTEGLFF
TRBV5-1,TRBJ2-7,few,TRBD1,TGCGCCAGCACCGACAGGGCCTACGAGCAGTACTTC,CASTDRAYEQYF
TRBV4-1,TRBJ2-1,.,.,TGCGCCAGCAGCCAAGAATCTTGGGGCGTCAATGAGCAGTTCTTC,CASSQESWGVNEQFF
TRBV28,TRBJ1-5,many,.,TGTGCCAGCAGTTCCGCCCAGCCCCAGCATTTT,CASSSAQPQHF
TRBV4-2,TRBJ2-3,many,TRBD2,TGTGCCAGCACCCGCCGGGTAGCGGGGACTAGCACAGATACGCAGTATTTT,CASTRRVAGTSTDTQYF
TRBV11-3,TRBJ2-1,many,.,TGTGCCAGCAGCTTACCCTCTCAGCGGAGCCGGGCAAATGAGCAGTTCTTC,CASSLPSQRSRANEQFF
TRBV5-1,TRBJ2-1,many,TRBD1,TGCGCCAACGCCCCGGGACAGGGGGCTAACAATGAGCAGTTCTTC,CANAPGQGANNEQFF
TRBV12-3/TRBV12-4,TRBJ2-2,many,.,TGTGCCAGCAGTTTAGAACTAGCTGCGAACACCGGGGAGCTGTTTTTT,CASSLELAANTGELFF
TRBV11-3,TRBJ2-1,many,.,TGTGCCAGCAGCTTCGAGTCCAGGAATGAGCAGTTCTTC,CASSFESRNEQFF
TRBV19,TRBJ2-1,.,TRBD2,TGTGCCAGTAGTATAGAACCAGGACTAGCGGGGTCCAATGAGCAGTTCTTC,CASSIEPGLAGSNEQFF
TRBV12-3/TRBV12-4,TRBJ2-1,many,TRBD2,TGTGCCAGTACTAGCGGGGGGGCCAATGAGCAGTTCTTC,CASTSGGANEQFF
TRBV6-6,TRBJ2-1,many,.,TGTGCCAGCAGTCTCCAGGGGAATGAGCAGTTCTTC,CASSLQGNEQFF
TRBV12-3/TRBV12-4,TRBJ2-3,many,TRBD1,TGTGCCAGCAGTTCTCCTGGACAGGTTACGCAGTATTTT,CASSSPGQVTQYF
TRBV7-2,TRBJ1-2,few,.,TGTGCCAGCAGCCGGGGCCGGGAAGACAGAAACTATGGCTACACCTTC,CASSRGREDRNYGYTF
TRBV7-9,TRBJ1-1,many,.,TGTGCCAGCAGCTTACTCGCGGGGCCAGCCGAAGCTTTCTTT,CASSLLAGPAEAFF
TRBV5-1,TRBJ2-5,many,TRBD2,TGCGCCAGCAGCTTGGCGGGACTACACCAAGAGACCCAGTACTTC,CASSLAGLHQETQYF
TRBV29-1,TRBJ1-2,many,.,TGCATCACGCGGGAGGGCTTAGATGGCTACACCTTC,CITREGLDGYTF
TRBV29-1,TRBJ1-1,many,.,TGCAGCGTTGACGGCGTTCTCACTGAAGCTTTCTTT,CSVDGVLTEAFF
TRBV12-3/TRBV12-4,TRBJ1-2,many,.,TGTGCCAGCACCCCGGGCAGAGTCTATGGCTACACCTTC,CASTPGRVYGYTF
TRBV7-9,TRBJ2-3,many,.,TGTGCCAGCAGAAAACTAGGCGAGGGAGGCACAGATACGCAGTATTTT,CASRKLGEGGTDTQYF
TRBV18,TRBJ2-7,many,.,TGTGCCAGCTCATGGGACGGAGCTTACGAGCAGTACTTC,CASSWDGAYEQYF
TRBV6-5,TRBJ2-7,many,.,TGTGCCAGCAGTTACGGTGAGGACCCCCGGAACGAGCAGTACTTC,CASSYGEDPRNEQYF
TRBV5-1,TRBJ1-1,many,.,TGCGCCAGCAGCCAAGACCCGAACACTGAAGCTTTCTTT,CASSQDPNTEAFF
TRBV7-9,TRBJ2-7,many,TRBD1,TGTGCCAGCAGCCCTGGACAGGGGGACCTCTACGAGCAGTACTTC,CASSPGQGDLYEQYF
TRBV7-6,TRBJ2-1,many,TRBD2,TGTGCCAGCAGCTCCACCGGGACTAGCAGAGACAATGAGCAGTTCTTC,CASSSTGTSRDNEQFF
TRBV7-3,TRBJ2-3,.,.,TGTGCCGGCAGCTTAACGGTAACAGATACGCAGTATTTT,CAGSLTVTDTQYF
TRBV6-5,TRBJ2-2,many,TRBD1,TGTGCCAGCAGTCTGACTCCAGGGGGCTCGAACACCGGGGAGCTGTTTTTT,CASSLTPGGSNTGELFF
TRBV20-1,TRBJ1-2,many,.,TGCAGTGCTAGAGACCAAGGGAACTATGGCTACACCTTC,CSARDQGNYGYTF
TRBV14,TRBJ2-7,many,.,TGTGCCAGCAGCCAAGATTTCGGGAGCGGGCGCTACGAGCAGTACTTC,CASSQDFGSGRYEQYF
TRBV7-8,TRBJ1-2,.,.,TGTGCCAGCAGCTTAGTTTCCCAGCCATGTGGCTACACCTTC,CASSLVSQPCGYTF
TRBV12-3/TRBV12-4,TRBJ2-7,few,TRBD2,TGTGCCAGCAGATCCCTGACTAGCGGACTACCTACAGAGCAGTACTTC,CASRSLTSGLPTEQYF
TRBV29-1,TRBJ1-4,many,.,TGCAGCGTTGACCCAAGAGCAACTAATGAAAAACTGTTTTTT,CSVDPRATNEKLFF
TRBV5-6,TRBJ1-4,many,.,TGTGCCAGCAGCGAAGACGGGAGAGGTGAAAAACTGTTTTTT,CASSEDGRGEKLFF
TRBV5-1,TRBJ2-1,many,TRBD1,TGCGCCAGCACCCAGGGACAGGTCGGATACAATGAGCAGTTCTTC,CASTQGQVGYNEQFF
TRBV9,TRBJ2-7,many,TRBD1,TGTGCCAGCAGTGCCTCGGGACAGGGTGGTAATTGGCAGTACTTC,CASSASGQGGNWQYF
TRBV18,TRBJ1-1,many,.,TGTGCCAGCTCACCACCTCTCAGGGACGCTGAAGCTTTCTTT,CASSPPLRDAEAFF
TRBV27,TRBJ1-5,.,.,TGTGCCAGCAGTAAAGGACAAGCCAATCAGCCCCAGCATTTT,CASSKGQANQPQHF
TRBV20-1,TRBJ1-2,many,TRBD1,TGCAGTGCTAGCATGGGACAGGGGGCGCTGGGCTACACCTTC,CSASMGQGALGYTF
TRBV4-1,TRBJ1-6,many,.,TGCGCCAGCAGCCAAGATACGACCGGAGAAGGTGGTTCACCCCTCCACTTT,CASSQDTTGEGGSPLHF